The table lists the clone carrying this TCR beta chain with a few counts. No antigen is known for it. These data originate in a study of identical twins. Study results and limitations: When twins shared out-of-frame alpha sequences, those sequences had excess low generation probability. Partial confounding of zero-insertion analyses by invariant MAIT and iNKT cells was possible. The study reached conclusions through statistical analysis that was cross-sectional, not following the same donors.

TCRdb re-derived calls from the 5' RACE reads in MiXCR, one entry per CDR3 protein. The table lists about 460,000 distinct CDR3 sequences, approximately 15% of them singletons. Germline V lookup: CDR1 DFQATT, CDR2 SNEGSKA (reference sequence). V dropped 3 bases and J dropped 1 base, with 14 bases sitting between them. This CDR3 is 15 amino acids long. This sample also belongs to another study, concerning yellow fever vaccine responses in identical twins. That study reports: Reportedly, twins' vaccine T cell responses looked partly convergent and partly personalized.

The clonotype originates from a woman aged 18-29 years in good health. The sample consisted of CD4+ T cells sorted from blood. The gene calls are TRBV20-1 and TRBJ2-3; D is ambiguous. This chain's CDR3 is CSASDTGDRTDTQYF. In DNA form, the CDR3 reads TGCAGTGCTAGTGATACTGGAGACCGCACAGATACGCAGTATTTT.